This entry lists 22 T cell receptor beta chains sequenced from one sample in a study of shared clonotypes between healthy human individuals. Naive CD8 cells lacked CD45RO, underwent positive selection for CCR7 and left out terminally differentiated effector memory CD45RA+ cells. Repertoires were generated with immunoSEQ multiplex PCR, while TCRdb's copy carries only in-frame clones and drops some. There are hundreds of thousands of clones in the sample; about 91% occur only once, and 24% lies in the top ten. The sequenced material came from naive CD8+ T cells sorted from blood. The receptors originated from a man aged 25-45 years in good health.

The chain carries TRBV5-6 and TRBJ1-5; no firm D call. The V end was cut by 7 bases, the J end by 5 bases, with 13 bases between. This CDR3 has 13 residues. CDR1 is SGHDT and CDR2 is YYEEEE in the germline V gene. CDR3 in amino acids: CASPAKGYQPQHF. CDR3 sequence (DNA): TGTGCCAGCCCGGCAAAGGGCTATCAGCCCCAGCATTTT.

The chain links TRBV9 to TRBJ2-7; D unclear. Germline values: CDR1 SGDLS, CDR2 YYNGEE. The CDR3 length is 14 residues. V gave up 3 bases and J gave up 1 base, with 11 bases separating them. CDR3 bases: TGTGCCAGCAGCGCCTTGGACCTTTCCTACGAGCAGTACTTC. It encodes CASSALDLSYEQYF.

V is TRBV7-9 and J is TRBJ1-6; D not resolved. CDR3 length: 14 residues. V was pared by 0 bases and J by 7 bases, with 7 bases between. The germline CDR1 and CDR2 sequences are SEHNR and FQNEAQ (reference sequence). CDR3 sequence reads: CASSLAGPNSPLHF. The CDR3 DNA sequence: TGTGCCAGCAGCTTAGCGGGCCCCAATTCACCCCTCCACTTT.

This chain uses TRBV6-1 with TRBJ2-7, with TRBD2 matching 7 bases. The germline V gene encodes CDR1 MNHNS and CDR2 SASEGT. The CDR3 has 15 residues. The ends lost 3 bases at V and 5 bases at J; junction bases unmatched: 10. CDR3 region: CASSDRREAGDEQYF. DNA of the CDR3: TGTGCCAGCAGTGACCGCAGGGAGGCGGGGGACGAGCAGTACTTC.

The genes are TRBV27 and TRBJ2-7; TRBD1 agrees at 7 bases. Looked up from germline, CDR1 is MNHEY and CDR2 is SMNVEV (reference sequence). The J segment lost 3 bases and the V segment lost 6 bases, leaving 8 bases of the junction unmatched. CDR3 length: 14 amino acids. CDR3 in amino acids: CASSSDRDGYEQYF. The CDR3, as DNA: TGTGCCAGCAGCTCCGACAGGGACGGCTACGAGCAGTACTTC.

This clone has a single count. The same CDR3 arises from other DNA sequences in this sample as well. This rearrangement joins TRBV7-9 to TRBJ1-1, with no clear D. V lost 5 bases and J lost 1, with 8 bases in between. Germline CDR1 and CDR2: SEHNR and FQNEAQ (reference sequence). The CDR3 sequence is 13 residues long. As DNA, the CDR3 is TGTGCCAGCAGCCCGACGGGGAACACTGAAGCTTTCTTT. It specifies CASSPTGNTEAFF.

The chain employs TRBV28 and TRBJ2-1; TRBD2 matches 11 bases. The length of the CDR3 is 14 residues. Germline lookup yields CDR1 MDHEN and CDR2 SYDVKM. V dropped 5 bases and J dropped 9; count of bases not matched to a gene: 6. CDR3 protein: CASSLSGRASEQFF. The CDR3 DNA is TGTGCCAGCAGTCTTAGCGGGAGGGCCAGTGAGCAGTTCTTC. Full variable domain (rest looked up from reference TRBV28 and TRBJ2-1): DVKVTQSSRYLVKRTGEKVFLECVQDMDHENMFWYRQDPGLGLRLIYFSYDVKMKEKGDIPEGYSVSREKKERFSLILESASTNQTSMYLCASSLSGRASEQFFGPGTRLTVL.

This chain links TRBV6-5 with TRBJ2-1, with 12 bases fitting TRBD2. Per germline, CDR1 MNHEY and CDR2 SVGAGI. V lost 2 bases, J lost 7 bases, and 6 bases stayed unmatched. CDR3 length: 16 amino acids. The CDR3 nucleotides read TGTGCCAGCAGTTACCCCCTCACTAGCGGGAGGAATGAGCAGTTCTTC. The encoded protein is CASSYPLTSGRNEQFF.

V gene TRBV10-1 combines with J gene TRBJ2-3; 8 nucleotides align to TRBD1. CDR1 and CDR2 from the germline V gene are WNHNN and SYGVQD (reference sequence). Trimming cost V 3 bases and J 5 bases; bases outside gene matches: 7. This CDR3 is 15 amino acids long. CDR3 nucleotides: TGCGCCAGCAGTGAAACCAGGACAGGGTTAGATACGCAGTATTTT. As protein: CASSETRTGLDTQYF.

The table lists this clone with a count of one. V and J are TRBV19 and TRBJ1-1; D remains ambiguous. In germline, CDR1 is LNHDA, CDR2 SQIVND (reference sequence). The CDR3 extends over 14 amino acids. V was shortened by 11 bases and J by 8 bases, with 24 bases between the two germline ends. The CDR3 region has the DNA TGTGCCCTTCCCCCAGGCCCCCGTACGGAGGAAGCTTTCTTT. Translation gives CALPPGPRTEEAFF.

This chain joins TRBV19 and TRBJ2-3; D ambiguous. Germline V gene data show CDR1 as LNHDA and CDR2 as SQIVND (reference sequence). This CDR3 has 16 residues. Trimming left V 0 bases short and J 5 bases short, with 15 bases between. The CDR3 DNA reads TGTGCCAGTAGTATAGATCTTTTGGGTTATGGAGATACGCAGTATTTT. Protein product: CASSIDLLGYGDTQYF.

V usage is TRBV7-9 and J usage is TRBJ1-4; D might be TRBD1 (6 bases). CDR3 size: 16 residues. Between the trimmed V and J ends, which lost 4 bases and 8 bases, there was a span of 20 bases. Germline lookup yields CDR1 SEHNR and CDR2 FQNEAQ (reference sequence). The CDR3 nucleotides are TGTGCCAGCAGCTCCACCACAGGGAGGCCGGGCGAAAAACTGTTTTTT. Its protein product is CASSSTTGRPGEKLFF.

The chain joins TRBV9 to TRBJ2-7; D perhaps matches TRBD2 (6 bases). V gave up 10 bases and J gave up 2 bases, with 19 bases separating them. CDR3 size: 14 residues. CDR1 and CDR2 (germline): SGDLS, YYNGEE. Here the CDR3 DNA reads TGTGCCTCGTCTGCGGAGGGCAACGCCTACGAGCAGTACTTC. Translated, it gives CASSAEGNAYEQYF. The whole variable domain, filled in from reference TRBV9 and TRBJ2-7, reads DSGVTQTPKHLITATGQRVTLRCSPRSGDLSVYWYQQSLDQGLQFLIQYYNGEERAKGNILERFSAQQFPDLHSELNLSSLELGDSALYFCASSAEGNAYEQYFGPGTRLTVT.

This clone was counted only a few times. The V gene is TRBV5-1, the J gene TRBJ2-1; the match to TRBD2 covers 11 bases. CDR1 and CDR2 (germline): SGHRS, YFSETQ. The length of the CDR3 is 13 residues. Trimming removed 4 bases from V and 8 bases from J; junction bases left unmatched: 2. CDR3 bases: TGCGCCAGCAGCATACTAGCGGGAGATGAGCAGTTCTTC. Translated: CASSILAGDEQFF.

This clone was detected once. The chain joins TRBV4-1 to TRBJ2-2, with 8 bases lining up with TRBD2. The CDR3 is 16 amino acids. CDR1 is MGHRA and CDR2 is YSYEKL in the germline V gene. Losses at the gene ends were 0 bases for V and 4 bases for J; bases not matched to a gene: 4. CDR3 sequence: CASSQELAEGTGELFF. The CDR3 DNA follows: TGCGCCAGCAGCCAAGAACTAGCGGAGGGCACCGGGGAGCTGTTTTTT.

Comment on this clone: The same CDR3 also results from other DNA sequences found in this sample. The genes are TRBV28 and TRBJ2-7; D is uncertain. V lost 6 bases and J 3 bases, leaving 6 bases between the germline ends. The CDR3 runs to 11 residues. The germline V gene has CDR1 MDHEN and CDR2 SYDVKM. The CDR3 here is CASSLDYEQYF. For the CDR3, the DNA is TGTGCCAGCAGCCTAGACTACGAGCAGTACTTC.

J is TRBJ2-2 and V is TRBV7-2; D could derive from TRBD1 or TRBD2 (5 bases each). CDR3 size: 15 residues. Trimming shortened V by 9 bases and J by 7 bases, and 21 bases separated the two germline ends. Germline V gives CDR1 SGHTA, CDR2 FQGNSA. This CDR3 reads CARPGAGRGLGELFF. The CDR3 DNA sequence: TGTGCCAGGCCCGGGGCAGGCCGGGGTCTCGGGGAGCTGTTTTTT.

V usage is TRBV7-8 and J usage is TRBJ1-2; D unclear. The CDR3 spans 14 residues. Trimming stripped 1 base from V and 8 bases from J, with 14 bases between. Germline CDR1 is SGHVS and CDR2 is FQNEAQ. The CDR3 DNA reads as TGTGCCAGCAGCTTAGAGCAAAGGGTAGCCGGCTACACCTTC. It translates to CASSLEQRVAGYTF.

This chain uses TRBV29-1 with TRBJ1-2; the match to TRBD1 covers 7 bases. The germline CDR1 and CDR2 sequences are SQVTM and ANQGSEA. Trimming at V came to 2 bases and at J to 3 bases, leaving 9 bases not matched to a gene. This CDR3 spans 15 amino acids. This CDR3 reads CSVERRDSAHYGYTF. Written as DNA, the CDR3 is TGCAGCGTTGAAAGGAGGGACAGCGCTCACTATGGCTACACCTTC.

This clone has a single count. This sequence joins TRBV4-3 and TRBJ2-7, with TRBD1 identical over 8 bases. CDR3 length equals 16 residues. Per the germline V gene, CDR1 is LGHNA and CDR2 is YSLEER. With 1 base clipped from V and 4 bases from J, the junction kept 9 bases outside the gene matches. Here the CDR3 reads CASSQGFSGTGYEQYF. Here the CDR3 DNA reads TGCGCCAGCAGCCAAGGATTTTCCGGGACAGGTTACGAGCAGTACTTC.

V gene TRBV18 combines with J gene TRBJ2-5, with D possibly matching TRBD2 (5 bases). Between the trimmed V and J ends, which lost 3 bases and 1 base, there was a span of 15 bases. This CDR3 has 16 residues. The germline CDR1 and CDR2 sequences are KGHSH and LQKENI. The CDR3 DNA sequence: TGTGCCAGCTCACCGGAACTAGGACGTATCCAAGAGACCCAGTACTTC. It translates to CASSPELGRIQETQYF.

The rearrangement links TRBV7-8 to TRBJ2-1; 9 nucleotides line up with TRBD1. J was trimmed by 5 bases and V by 4 bases; bases with no gene match: 9. The length of the CDR3 is 16 residues. Germline loops: CDR1 SGHVS, CDR2 FQNEAQ. Here the CDR3 reads CASSSLQGQGDNEQFF. The CDR3 coding sequence is TGTGCCAGCAGCTCACTCCAGGGACAGGGCGACAATGAGCAGTTCTTC.